The 32 T cell receptor beta chains in this list originate from one sample, sequenced in a study of cytomegalovirus exposure and HLA in healthy donors. Assay used: immunoSEQ multiplex PCR; TCRdb lists only in-frame clones, some missing. The table records a few hundred thousand clones, 86% of them present only once. Material for sequencing was PBMCs. The receptors originated from a woman aged 18-29 years in good health and CMV-seronegative.

V usage is TRBV11-2 and J usage is TRBJ1-5; D possibly corresponds to TRBD1 (5 bases). This CDR3 is built from 15 residues. In germline, CDR1 is SGHAT, CDR2 FQNNGV. The germline V and J ends were trimmed by 1 base and 5 bases, with 12 bases remaining between them. The CDR3 DNA reads as TGTGCCAGCAGCTTAGTACAGGATCCGGATCAGCCCCAGCATTTT. It specifies CASSLVQDPDQPQHF.

The CDR3 region has the DNA TGTGCCAGCAGTCGACTAGCGGGGGGGCTGGAGACCCAGTACTTC. It is translated as CASSRLAGGLETQYF. The V and J genes are TRBV6-5 and TRBJ2-5, with 14 bases lining up with TRBD2. The germline gives CDR1 MNHEY, CDR2 SVGAGI. The V segment lost 5 bases and the J segment 5 bases; nucleotides outside the gene matches: 4. This CDR3 has 15 amino acids.

This clone showed up just a few times. This sequence joins TRBV4-1 and TRBJ2-7; 12 bases map to TRBD2. Germline V gene data show CDR1 as MGHRA and CDR2 as YSYEKL. The CDR3 runs to 15 residues. The V gene end was trimmed by 4 bases and the J gene end by 3 bases; junction bases not matched to a gene: 4. The CDR3 spells CASSPSTSGSYEQYF. For the CDR3, the DNA is TGCGCCAGCAGCCCTTCGACTAGCGGGAGCTACGAGCAGTACTTC.

The chain recombines TRBV14 with TRBJ2-7, with D perhaps matching TRBD1 (5 bases). This CDR3 is 14 amino acids long. Trimming left V 1 base short and J 2 bases short, with 9 bases between. Germline V gene sequence: CDR1 SGHDN, CDR2 FVKESK. Here the CDR3 DNA reads TGTGCCAGCAGCCAAGGGCAGGGCCCCTACGAGCAGTACTTC. It is translated as CASSQGQGPYEQYF.

This sequence joins TRBV30 and TRBJ1-2; D is ambiguous. Trimming took off 7 bases at V and 8 bases at J, with 17 bases between the two ends. The CDR3 contains 12 residues. CDR1 is GTSNPN, CDR2 SVGIG, per germline (reference sequence). CDR3 in DNA: TGTGCCTCCCCGGATGGGCCGGGAGGCTACACCTTC. Protein sequence: CASPDGPGGYTF.

The chain is built from TRBV4-1 and TRBJ1-5, with D possibly matching TRBD1 (5 bases). V lost 4 bases and J lost 6, with 19 bases in between. Germline CDR1 is MGHRA and CDR2 is YSYEKL. This CDR3 spans 16 amino acids. CDR3 in amino acids: CASSRQGLRVGQPQHF. The CDR3 DNA is TGCGCCAGCAGCCGGCAGGGACTCCGGGTGGGTCAGCCCCAGCATTTT.

The chain joins TRBV5-5 to TRBJ2-1; no firm D call. CDR1 is SGHKS and CDR2 is YYEKEE in the germline V gene (reference sequence). The ends were cut back, 4 bases at V and 7 bases at J, with 12 bases in the middle. This CDR3 is 13 amino acids long. The CDR3 protein is CASSLTTGNEQFF. The DNA of the CDR3 is TGTGCCAGCAGCCTTACGACTGGAAATGAGCAGTTCTTC. Full variable domain (missing parts from reference TRBV5-5 and TRBJ2-1): DAGVTQSPTHLIKTRGQQVTLRCSPISGHKSVSWYQQVLGQGPQFIFQYYEKEERGRGNFPDRFSARQFPNYSSELNVNALLLGDSALYLCASSLTTGNEQFFGPGTRLTVL.

The rearrangement uses TRBV15 and TRBJ2-1, with 11 bases fitting TRBD2. V was pared by 5 bases and J by 8 bases, with 8 bases of the junction left unmatched. The CDR3 spans 15 residues. Germline loops: CDR1 LNHNV, CDR2 YYDKDF (reference sequence). The CDR3: CATSVLAGGADEQFF. The CDR3 DNA is TGTGCCACCAGCGTTTTAGCGGGAGGGGCCGATGAGCAGTTCTTC.

This chain links TRBV9 with TRBJ1-5, with D unresolved. V lost 4 bases to trimming and J lost 1 base, with 12 bases between them. The CDR3 is 15 residues long. Germline CDR1 and CDR2: SGDLS and YYNGEE. CDR3 amino acids: CASSPSPGSNQPQHF. The CDR3 DNA is TGTGCCAGCAGCCCCTCCCCAGGCAGCAATCAGCCCCAGCATTTT.

The chain is built from TRBV6-5 and TRBJ1-2; the match to TRBD1 covers 9 bases. Germline-derived CDR1 and CDR2 are MNHEY and SVGAGI. This CDR3 region has 14 residues. The V segment lost 6 bases and the J segment 8 bases; nucleotides outside the gene matches: 10. The CDR3 bases are TGTGCCAGCAGGAGCCCGGACAGGGGTAGCGGCTACACCTTC. Translation gives CASRSPDRGSGYTF.

The genes are TRBV18 and TRBJ2-1; 11 bases map to TRBD2. The germline CDR1 and CDR2 sequences are KGHSH and LQKENI. Germline trimming cut 3 bases from V and 0 bases from J; bases unmatched to any gene: 7. This CDR3 has 18 residues. This CDR3 reads CASSPLAGGGTSYNEQFF. The CDR3 DNA follows: TGTGCCAGCTCACCCCTAGCGGGGGGTGGGACCTCCTACAATGAGCAGTTCTTC. The entire variable domain, with the rest obtained from reference TRBV18 and TRBJ2-1, is as follows: NAGVMQNPRHLVRRRGQEARLRCSPMKGHSHVYWYRQLPEEGLKFMVYLQKENIIDESGMPKERFSAEFPKEGPSILRIQQVVRGDSAAYFCASSPLAGGGTSYNEQFFGPGTRLTVL.

The chain carries TRBV5-6 and TRBJ1-1; no firm D call. Germline CDR1 and CDR2: SGHDT and YYEEEE. V was shortened by 1 base and J by 0 bases, with 4 bases between the two germline ends. CDR3 size: 13 residues. Here the CDR3 reads CASSLTVNTEAFF. The CDR3 DNA is TGTGCCAGCAGCTTGACGGTGAACACTGAAGCTTTCTTT.

The chain recombines TRBV5-1 with TRBJ2-5; 8 positions match TRBD2. The germline CDR1 and CDR2 sequences are SGHRS and YFSETQ. The CDR3 contains 14 residues. The V segment lost 9 bases and the J segment 1 base; nucleotides outside the gene matches: 8. The CDR3 region is CATAAGAPQETQYF. The CDR3 nucleotides are TGCGCCACTGCAGCGGGAGCTCCCCAAGAGACCCAGTACTTC.

V usage is TRBV4-1 and J usage is TRBJ1-4; perhaps TRBD1 as D (5 bases). The germline gives CDR1 MGHRA, CDR2 YSYEKL. The CDR3 spans 15 residues. Trimming took 0 bases from V and 8 from J, leaving 13 bases between them. The CDR3 coding sequence is TGCGCCAGCAGCCAAGATGAAGGGGCATGGGAAAAACTGTTTTTT. Its protein product is CASSQDEGAWEKLFF.

The rearrangement joins TRBV7-2 to TRBJ2-3, with TRBD1 matching 8 bases. The CDR3 runs 16 residues. Trimming cost V 5 bases and J 5 bases; bases outside gene matches: 12. Germline lookup yields CDR1 SGHTA and CDR2 FQGNSA. CDR3 region: CASSRTGRPQVDTQYF. The CDR3 region has the DNA TGTGCCAGCAGCCGGACAGGGAGGCCACAGGTAGATACGCAGTATTTT. The full variable domain, with the rest looked up from reference TRBV7-2 and TRBJ2-3, is GAGVSQSPSNKVTEKGKDVELRCDPISGHTALYWYRQSLGQGLEFLIYFQGNSAPDKSGLPSDRFSAERTGGSVSTLTIQRTQQEDSAVYLCASSRTGRPQVDTQYFGPGTRLTVL.

The gene calls are TRBV5-6 and TRBJ1-1, with 10 bases matching TRBD1. After removal of 5 bases from V and 7 bases from J, the junction contained 5 bases not matched to a gene. Germline V gene lookup returns CDR1 SGHDT and CDR2 YYEEEE. CDR3 size: 13 residues. CDR3 region: CASRPGQGDEAFF. CDR3 in DNA: TGTGCCAGCAGACCTGGACAGGGGGATGAAGCTTTCTTT. The full variable domain, completed using reference TRBV5-6 and TRBJ1-1, is DAGVTQSPTHLIKTRGQQVTLRCSPKSGHDTVSWYQQALGQGPQFIFQYYEEEERQRGNFPDRFSGHQFPNYSSELNVNALLLGDSALYLCASRPGQGDEAFFGQGTRLTVV.

The chain recombines TRBV9 with TRBJ1-5, with 8 nucleotides matching TRBD1. The CDR3 contains 14 residues. The germline V gene encodes CDR1 SGDLS and CDR2 YYNGEE. The V gene end was trimmed by 4 bases and the J gene end by 7 bases; junction bases not matched to a gene: 7. CDR3 in amino acids: CASSQQGGEQPQHF. For the CDR3, the DNA is TGTGCCAGCAGCCAACAGGGGGGAGAGCAGCCCCAGCATTTT.

V usage is TRBV9 and J usage is TRBJ2-3; 11 bases align to TRBD2. With 3 bases clipped from V and 2 bases from J, the junction kept 5 bases outside the gene matches. This CDR3 has 16 amino acids. The V gene's germline CDR1 is SGDLS and CDR2 YYNGEE. The CDR3 nucleotides read TGTGCCAGCAGCGCCTTGACTAGCGGGGACACAGATACGCAGTATTTT. Translated: CASSALTSGDTDTQYF.

This chain joins TRBV2 and TRBJ2-7; possible D gene TRBD1, 5 bases. Germline assignment: CDR1 SNHLY and CDR2 FYNNEI. Trimming took 6 bases from V and 4 from J, leaving 13 bases between them. This CDR3 is 13 amino acids long. CDR3 nucleotide sequence: TGTGCCAGCAGCTCAGGGTCTCGGTACGAGCAGTACTTC. This gives the protein CASSSGSRYEQYF.

The table lists this clone with a count of one. The rearrangement links TRBV2 to TRBJ1-6; no firm D call. Trimming removed 1 base from V and 2 bases from J, with 9 bases in between. The length of the CDR3 is 16 residues. Germline assignment: CDR1 SNHLY and CDR2 FYNNEI. CDR3 sequence (DNA): TGTGCCAGCAGTGAAGTCGCAGAAACCTATAATTCACCCCTCCACTTT. Protein: CASSEVAETYNSPLHF.

The chain joins TRBV19 to TRBJ2-3; 8 bases match TRBD2. CDR1 and CDR2 (germline): LNHDA, SQIVND (reference sequence). V trimming: 5 bases; J trimming: 7 bases; junction bases outside the gene matches: 11. The CDR3 is made up of 15 amino acids. DNA of the CDR3: TGTGCCAGTAGTCCCCGGCCCAGCGGGAGTAATACGCAGTATTTT. Translating gives CASSPRPSGSNTQYF.

This clone was counted between two and nine times. The gene calls are TRBV10-1 and TRBJ2-7; 7 nucleotides line up with TRBD1. This CDR3 has 18 residues. The trim removed 0 bases at V and 1 base at J, leaving 12 bases unmatched. Per the germline V gene, CDR1 is WNHNN and CDR2 is SYGVQD (reference sequence). The CDR3 sequence: CASSESAGGELHSYEQYF. The CDR3, as DNA: TGCGCCAGCAGTGAGTCTGCAGGGGGAGAGCTCCATTCCTACGAGCAGTACTTC.

The chain combines TRBV19 with TRBJ1-1; TRBD1 might be the D (5 bases). Germline lookup yields CDR1 LNHDA and CDR2 SQIVND (reference sequence). CDR3 length: 12 residues. The ends were cut back, 5 bases at V and 7 bases at J, with 11 bases in the middle. CDR3 sequence (DNA): TGTGCCAGTAGTCCCTGGGGGGATGAAGCTTTCTTT. Protein sequence: CASSPWGDEAFF. Using reference TRBV19 and TRBJ1-1 for the parts outside the CDR3, the full variable domain is DGGITQSPKYLFRKEGQNVTLSCEQNLNHDAMYWYRQDPGQGLRLIYYSQIVNDFQKGDIAEGYSVSREKKESFPLTVTSAQKNPTAFYLCASSPWGDEAFFGQGTRLTVV.

V gene TRBV11-2 combines with J gene TRBJ2-7; the D gene is possibly TRBD1 (5 bases). CDR1 SGHAT and CDR2 FQNNGV come from the germline V gene. Trimming left V 0 bases short and J 6 bases short, with 15 bases between. This CDR3 spans 15 amino acids. This chain's CDR3 is CASSLESQGLLEQYF. As DNA, the CDR3 is TGTGCCAGCAGCTTAGAGTCCCAGGGCCTCCTCGAGCAGTACTTC.

This clone appeared once. This chain links TRBV6-6 with TRBJ1-2, with D perhaps matching TRBD1 (6 bases). Germline CDR1 and CDR2: MNHNY and SVGAGI (reference sequence). The CDR3 spans 16 residues. V was pared by 3 bases and J by 8 bases, with 22 bases between. In DNA form, the CDR3 reads TGTGCCAGCAGTTATTCCGGGACACCGAACCTGGGGGGCTACACCTTC. It yields the protein CASSYSGTPNLGGYTF.

The chain has TRBV19 and TRBJ2-1, with D perhaps matching TRBD2 (6 bases). The CDR3 is made up of 15 amino acids. CDR1 and CDR2 (germline): LNHDA, SQIVND (reference sequence). V dropped 3 bases and J dropped 2 bases, with 11 bases sitting between them. CDR3 in amino acids: CASSISGLTYNEQFF. CDR3 nucleotide sequence: TGTGCCAGTAGTATTAGCGGCCTCACCTACAATGAGCAGTTCTTC. Full variable domain (remainder filled in from reference TRBV19 and TRBJ2-1): DGGITQSPKYLFRKEGQNVTLSCEQNLNHDAMYWYRQDPGQGLRLIYYSQIVNDFQKGDIAEGYSVSREKKESFPLTVTSAQKNPTAFYLCASSISGLTYNEQFFGPGTRLTVL.

The sample holds one count of this clone. This sequence joins TRBV27 and TRBJ1-2, with TRBD1 identical over 8 bases. The CDR3 totals 15 residues. Per the germline V gene, CDR1 is MNHEY and CDR2 is SMNVEV (reference sequence). J gave up 4 bases and V 6 bases, and 10 bases lay outside the gene matches. CDR3 sequence reads: CASRPRTGNAYGYTF. As DNA, the CDR3 is TGTGCCAGCAGACCTAGGACAGGGAACGCCTATGGCTACACCTTC.

The chain combines TRBV11-2 with TRBJ2-3; 13 bases fit TRBD2. With V trimmed by 5 bases and J by 3 bases, 5 bases remained unmatched. The CDR3 spans 16 residues. CDR1 is SGHAT and CDR2 is FQNNGV in the germline V gene. Here the CDR3 DNA reads TGTGCCAGCAGCCCGGGACTAGCGGGAAGGACAGATACGCAGTATTTT. It encodes CASSPGLAGRTDTQYF.

This chain connects TRBV5-1 to TRBJ1-2; TRBD1 is a possible D gene (6 bases). V lost 0 bases to trimming and J lost 5 bases, with 8 bases between them. The CDR3 has 13 amino acids. The V gene's germline CDR1 is SGHRS and CDR2 YFSETQ. The CDR3, as DNA: TGCGCCAGCAGCTTGGCAGGGGTGTATGGCTACACCTTC. It is translated as CASSLAGVYGYTF.

This chain joins TRBV7-9 and TRBJ1-1; D is possibly TRBD1 (6 bases). Germline lookup yields CDR1 SEHNR and CDR2 FQNEAQ (reference sequence). V lost 7 bases, J lost 3 bases, and 15 bases lay in between. This CDR3 is 14 amino acids long. CDR3 sequence (DNA): TGTGCCAGCACCACGCAGGGGTGGCACACTGAAGCTTTCTTT. Encoded protein: CASTTQGWHTEAFF.

The genes are TRBV6-5 and TRBJ2-7; TRBD2 aligns across 8 bases. The junction had 7 bases not matched to a gene; V was cut back by 6 bases and J by 3 bases. The germline gives CDR1 MNHEY, CDR2 SVGAGI. This CDR3 spans 14 amino acids. The CDR3 loop is CASRRGVANYEQYF. As DNA, the CDR3 is TGTGCCAGCAGGCGGGGGGTCGCGAACTACGAGCAGTACTTC.

The chain recombines TRBV5-6 with TRBJ1-2; 7 bases match TRBD1. The length of the CDR3 is 17 residues. The junction had 18 bases not matched to a gene; V was cut back by 2 bases and J by 8 bases. CDR1 is SGHDT and CDR2 is YYEEEE in the germline V gene. The CDR3 DNA reads as TGTGCCAGCAGCTTAGCGACAGGGAGTCTTTATTTGCCCGGCTACACCTTC. Translation gives CASSLATGSLYLPGYTF.